These T cell receptor beta chains were read from a single sample in a study of OX40 agonist ivuxolimab in advanced cancers. Clones were sequenced by immunoSEQ multiplex PCR, and TCRdb holds only the in-frame ones, with some missing. The data contain 40,000 or so clones, approximately 90% of them singletons. The sample consisted of CD4+ or CD8+ T cells sorted from blood, taken in a trial of the OX40 agonist ivuxolimab. These TCRs come from an adult with an advanced solid tumor such as melanoma, head and neck, liver or kidney cancer. Each CDR3 is given with its conserved first and last residue. The D gene is left open where the match is weak. Size tells how often a clone was seen (once, few, many) or the class of an expanded clone, and some rows leave it out.

v_gene	abundance	j_gene	d_gene	len	CDR3nt	CDR3aa
TRBV28	once	TRBJ1-1	.	14	TGTGCCAGCAGCGAAACAGGAGAAAACACTGAAGCTTTCTTT	CASSETGENTEAFF
TRBV7-9	.	TRBJ1-1	.	12	TGTGCCAGCAGCTTTAAGGCTCCCGGAGCTTTCTTT	CASSFKAPGAFF
TRBV5-6	once	TRBJ2-1	.	15	TGTGCCAGCAGCTCGGGTGTTGGCTCCTACAATGAGCAGTTCTTC	CASSSGVGSYNEQFF
TRBV5-1	.	TRBJ2-5	.	16	TGCGCCAGCAGCTTGGCCCAGGGCGCCTTTGGGGAGACCCAGTACTTC	CASSLAQGAFGETQYF
TRBV2	.	TRBJ2-3	TRBD1	16	TGTGCCAGCAGCCCGGGGAGCCGGACAGGGACAGATACGCAGTATTTT	CASSPGSRTGTDTQYF
TRBV25-1	.	TRBJ1-4	.	14	TGTGCCAGCCACCGGGGGGGGGTTAATGAAAAACTGTTTTTT	CASHRGGVNEKLFF
TRBV5-4	.	TRBJ2-3	TRBD2	15	TGTGCCAGCAGCTCCGGACTAGCTGGCACAGATACGCAGTATTTT	CASSSGLAGTDTQYF
TRBV4-2	.	TRBJ2-7	TRBD2	15	TGTGCCAGCAGCCAAGATAAGAGGGAGGGAACCGAGCAGTACTTC	CASSQDKREGTEQYF
TRBV4-1	.	TRBJ2-3	.	15	TGCGCCAGCAGCCAAGCAGGCCCCATTGGCGATACGCAGTATTTT	CASSQAGPIGDTQYF
TRBV27	.	TRBJ2-7	TRBD1	15	TGTGCCAGCAGTGTAGACAGGGCTCGATCCTACGAGCAGTACTTC	CASSVDRARSYEQYF
TRBV6-1	once	TRBJ2-2	.	14	TGTGCCAGCAGCGAGGGGCCAGACACCGGGGAGCTGTTTTTT	CASSEGPDTGELFF
TRBV15	once	TRBJ1-4	TRBD1	15	TGTGCCACCCGACAGGGGGCAGTAACTAATGAAAAACTGTTTTTT	CATRQGAVTNEKLFF
TRBV27	.	TRBJ2-1	TRBD1	17	TGTGCCAGCAGTTTAGGTCCCGGGACAGGGTCCTACAATGAGCAGTTCTTC	CASSLGPGTGSYNEQFF
TRBV5-4	.	TRBJ2-5	TRBD1	13	TGTGCCGAGTCCGGGACAGGGGAGGGGACCCAGTACTTC	CAESGTGEGTQYF
TRBV4-1	.	TRBJ2-7	.	13	TGCGCCAGCAGCCAAGATGGGGCCTACGAGCAGTACTTC	CASSQDGAYEQYF
TRBV27	.	TRBJ2-7	.	16	TGTGCCAGCAGTTTACTGGAGGGGGCTCCGGCATACGAGCAGTACTTC	CASSLLEGAPAYEQYF
TRBV10-3	once	TRBJ2-1	.	13	TGTGCCATCACAGGGACCTCCTGGGATGAGCAGTTCTTC	CAITGTSWDEQFF
TRBV28	.	TRBJ1-3	.	12	.	CASSFWGTGANF
TRBV6-4	.	TRBJ2-7	.	16	TGTGCCAGCAGTGACTCATGGACAGAGTTGACCTACGAGCAGTACTTC	CASSDSWTELTYEQYF
TRBV27	.	TRBJ1-1	.	15	TGTGCCAGCAGTTTAAACGGGGGCCTCTACACTGAAGCTTTCTTT	CASSLNGGLYTEAFF
TRBV27	.	TRBJ2-2	.	15	TGTGCCAGCAGTGAAAGACACAGGGTCGCCGGGGAGCTGTTTTTT	CASSERHRVAGELFF
TRBV5-1	.	TRBJ1-1	.	14	TGCGCCAGCAGCTTGGCCCAGGGGAACACTGAAGCTTTCTTT	CASSLAQGNTEAFF
TRBV10-3	once	TRBJ1-1	.	14	TGTGCCATCAGTGAAGGGCCCTTGAACACTGAAGCTTTCTTT	CAISEGPLNTEAFF
TRBV7-9	.	TRBJ1-1	.	11	TGTGCCAGCAGCCCCCTGGTGGAAGCTTTCTTT	CASSPLVEAFF
TRBV28	.	TRBJ2-7	.	11	TGTGCCAGCAGTTTAGCCTACGAGCAGTACTTC	CASSLAYEQYF
TRBV6-6	.	TRBJ2-7	TRBD1	15	TGTGCCAGCAGTCCCGTCCGGGAGACAGGGGACGAGCAGTACTTC	CASSPVRETGDEQYF
TRBV28	.	TRBJ1-1	.	15	TGTGCCAGCAGTACCCCAGGGGCGGGTGGCACTGAAGCTTTCTTT	CASSTPGAGGTEAFF
TRBV29-1	.	TRBJ2-1	.	14	TGCAGCGCTTTTAGCGGCAGCTCCTACAATGAGCAGTTCTTC	CSAFSGSSYNEQFF
TRBV7-9	.	TRBJ1-5	.	15	TGTGCCAGCACCGGCACAGGAAGGGGCAATCAGCCCCAGCATTTT	CASTGTGRGNQPQHF
TRBV7-6	.	TRBJ2-1	.	15	TGTGCCAGCAGCTTAAGCGCGATGCCACACAATGAGCAGTTCTTC	CASSLSAMPHNEQFF
TRBV6-5	.	TRBJ1-2	.	14	TGTGCCAGCAGTTACCCATCAGGGGAGGGTGGCTACACCTTC	CASSYPSGEGGYTF
TRBV4-1	.	TRBJ2-1	.	16	TGCGCCAGCAGGGCCGAACGGCTCGGATCCTACAATGAGCAGTTCTTC	CASRAERLGSYNEQFF
TRBV18	.	TRBJ2-4	.	14	TGTGCCAGCTCTCCAAAGGAGGGGGTGGACATTCAGTACTTC	CASSPKEGVDIQYF
TRBV6-1	.	TRBJ2-7	TRBD2	15	TGTGCCAGCAGCGTAGGACTAGCGGATACCTACGAGCAGTACTTC	CASSVGLADTYEQYF
TRBV4-2	.	TRBJ2-1	.	15	TGTGCCAGCAGCCAACGGCGGAGCTCCTACAATGAGCAGTTCTTC	CASSQRRSSYNEQFF
TRBV5-1	.	TRBJ1-6	.	16	TGCGCCAGCAGCTCGGACGGGGGCCTCTATAATTCACCCCTCCACTTT	CASSSDGGLYNSPLHF
TRBV27	few	TRBJ2-5	.	14	TGTGCCAGCAGTTTATCGATACGGCGGGAGACCCAGTACTTC	CASSLSIRRETQYF
TRBV7-9	.	TRBJ2-4	TRBD2	15	TGTGCCAGCAGTTCCATACTAGCGGGGGCGGACATTCAGTACTTC	CASSSILAGADIQYF
TRBV6-5	.	TRBJ1-1	.	15	TGTGCCAGCAGTTACAGTTCAGGATCAGGGACTGAAGCTTTCTTT	CASSYSSGSGTEAFF
TRBV7-8	.	TRBJ1-4	.	14	TGTGCCAGCAGCTTCGCGAGGAGGGGCGAAAAACTGTTTTTT	CASSFARRGEKLFF
TRBV5-1	.	TRBJ2-1	.	15	TGCGCCAGCAGCCTACAGGGGACTGCCTACAATGAGCAGTTCTTC	CASSLQGTAYNEQFF
TRBV7-9	.	TRBJ2-3	TRBD2	14	TGTGCCAGCAGCTCCCTAGCGGGGCGTCATACGCAGTATTTT	CASSSLAGRHTQYF